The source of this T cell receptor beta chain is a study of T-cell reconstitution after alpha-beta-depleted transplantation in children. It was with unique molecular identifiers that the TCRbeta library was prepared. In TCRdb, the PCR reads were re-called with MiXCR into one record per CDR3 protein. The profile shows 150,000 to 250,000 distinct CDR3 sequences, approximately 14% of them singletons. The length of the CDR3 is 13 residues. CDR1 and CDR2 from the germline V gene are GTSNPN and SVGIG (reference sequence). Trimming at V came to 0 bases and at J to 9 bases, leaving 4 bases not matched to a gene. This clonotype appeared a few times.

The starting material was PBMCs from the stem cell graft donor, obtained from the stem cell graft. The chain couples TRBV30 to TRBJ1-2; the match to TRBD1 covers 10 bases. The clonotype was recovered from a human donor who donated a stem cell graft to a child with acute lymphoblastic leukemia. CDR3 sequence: CAWSVVTGGSYTF. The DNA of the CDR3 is TGTGCCTGGAGTGTGGTGACAGGGGGCAGCTACACCTTC.